This T cell receptor beta chain was captured by sequencing in a study of glioma-infiltrating T cells. The iRepertoire nested amplicon-rescue multiplex PCR amplified TCR alpha and beta CDR3s from RNA. TCRdb processed the multiplex PCR reads anew with MiXCR; each CDR3 protein has one entry. The repertoire holds 15,000 to 20,000 distinct CDR3 sequences, with 58% as singletons. V was pared by 6 bases and J by 4 bases, with 12 bases between. Per the germline V gene, CDR1 is MNHEY and CDR2 is SVGEGT. The CDR3 spans 13 residues. This chain links TRBV6-2 or TRBV6-3 with TRBJ1-1; D unclear. This TCR derives from a human donor with low-grade glioma or glioblastoma, undergoing nonglioma brain surgery, or in good health (not recorded which). Sequencing input: glioma tissue, nonneoplastic brain tissue, or PBMCs (not recorded which). CDR3 DNA: TGTGCCAGCAGCCGGAATTTGGGCACTGAAGCTTTCTTT. Translating it yields CASSRNLGTEAFF.